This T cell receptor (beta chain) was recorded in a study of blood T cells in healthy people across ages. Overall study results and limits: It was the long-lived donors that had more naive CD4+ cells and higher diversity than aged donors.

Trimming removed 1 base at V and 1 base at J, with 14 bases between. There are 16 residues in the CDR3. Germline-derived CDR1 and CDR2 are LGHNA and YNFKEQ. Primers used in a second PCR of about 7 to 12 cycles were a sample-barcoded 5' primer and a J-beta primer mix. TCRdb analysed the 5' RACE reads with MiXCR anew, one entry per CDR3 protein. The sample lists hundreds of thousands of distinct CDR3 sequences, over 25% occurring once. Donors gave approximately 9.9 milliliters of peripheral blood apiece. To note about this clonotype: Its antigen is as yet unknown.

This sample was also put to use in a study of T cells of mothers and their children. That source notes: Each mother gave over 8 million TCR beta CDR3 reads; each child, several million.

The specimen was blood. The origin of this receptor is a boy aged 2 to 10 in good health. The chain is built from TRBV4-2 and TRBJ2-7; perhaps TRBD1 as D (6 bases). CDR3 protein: CASSQGGGGNSYEQYF. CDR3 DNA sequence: TGTGCCAGCAGCCAAGGGGGTGGGGGCAATTCCTACGAGCAGTACTTC.